This passage covers 15 T cell receptor beta chains from one sample sequenced in a study of blood T cell repertoires in COVID-19. Here immunoSEQ multiplex PCR was the method, and the copy in TCRdb shows in-frame clones only, minus some. The sample records about 300,000 clones, 70% to 90% being singletons. Sequencing input: PBMCs or T cells enriched from blood (not recorded which). The receptors originated from a man aged 25 to 40 who had recovered from COVID-19.

J is TRBJ2-3 and V is TRBV10-1; 8 nucleotides line up with TRBD2. J gave up 4 bases and V 4 bases, and 4 bases lay outside the gene matches. This CDR3 region has 14 residues. CDR1 is WNHNN, CDR2 SYGVQD, per germline (reference sequence). This CDR3 is CASSVGGAADTQYF. The CDR3 DNA reads TGCGCCAGCAGTGTCGGGGGGGCCGCAGATACGCAGTATTTT.

The V gene is TRBV11-3, the J gene TRBJ2-2; TRBD1 matches at 8 bases. Germline V gives CDR1 SGHNT, CDR2 YENEEA. There are 14 residues in the CDR3. V was clipped by 5 bases and J by 7 bases; unmatched bases: 6. The CDR3 reads CASSLQGAGGELFF. CDR3 coding DNA: TGTGCCAGCAGCCTCCAGGGGGCTGGCGGGGAGCTGTTTTTT. Full variable domain (rest looked up from reference TRBV11-3 and TRBJ2-2): EAGVVQSPRYKIIEKKQPVAFWCNPISGHNTLYWYLQNLGQGPELLIRYENEEAVDDSQLPKDRFSAERLKGVDSTLKIQPAELGDSAVYLCASSLQGAGGELFFGEGSRLTVL.

The chain links TRBV2 to TRBJ2-3; D ambiguous. Germline CDR1 and CDR2: SNHLY and FYNNEI. The CDR3 loop spans 13 amino acids. V was cut by 4 bases and J by 5 bases, with 10 bases left in between. CDR3: CASSGNGRDTQYF. CDR3 DNA: TGTGCCAGCAGTGGAAATGGTAGAGATACGCAGTATTTT.

The J gene is TRBJ2-2, the V gene TRBV7-9, with 8 bases identical to TRBD1. V trimming: 5 bases; J trimming: 6 bases; junction bases outside the gene matches: 8. This CDR3 is built from 15 residues. In germline, CDR1 is SEHNR, CDR2 FQNEAQ (reference sequence). The CDR3 protein is CASSKGTGTPGELFF. CDR3 nucleotide sequence: TGTGCCAGCAGCAAAGGGACAGGTACCCCCGGGGAGCTGTTTTTT.

The rearrangement links TRBV6-5 to TRBJ1-1; D unclear. Germline-derived CDR1 and CDR2 are MNHEY and SVGAGI. Trimming took 6 bases from V and 1 from J, leaving 9 bases between them. The CDR3 has 13 amino acids. Here the CDR3 DNA reads TGTGCCAGCAGCAGAAATTGGAACACTGAAGCTTTCTTT. Its protein product is CASSRNWNTEAFF.

This sequence joins TRBV6-5 and TRBJ1-2; a possible D gene is TRBD1 (6 bases). The CDR3 covers 13 residues. Deletions cut 6 bases from V and 6 bases from J, with 14 bases between. Germline CDR1 is MNHEY and CDR2 is SVGAGI. CDR3 loop: CASRYGTNDGYTF. CDR3 DNA: TGTGCCAGCAGGTACGGGACAAATGATGGCTACACCTTC.

The chain uses TRBV7-2 and TRBJ1-2, with no clear D. The V and J ends lost 4 bases and 8 bases respectively, with 14 bases between them. CDR3 size: 13 residues. Germline CDR1 SGHTA, CDR2 FQGNSA. The CDR3 nucleotides read TGTGCCAGCAGCTCAACGAGGGTAGCCGGCTACACCTTC. Amino acid sequence: CASSSTRVAGYTF.

V and J are TRBV5-4 and TRBJ1-2; the D is unclear. Trimming shortened V by 6 bases and J by 4 bases, and 13 bases separated the two germline ends. Germline V gene data show CDR1 as SGHNT and CDR2 as YYREEE (reference sequence). This CDR3 spans 13 amino acids. This CDR3 reads CASTGRGRYGYTF. CDR3 bases: TGTGCCAGCACCGGGAGAGGGCGCTATGGCTACACCTTC.

The chain couples TRBV7-2 to TRBJ1-2, with D possibly TRBD1 on 5 matching bases. Germline-derived CDR1 and CDR2 are SGHTA and FQGNSA. There are 14 residues in the CDR3. V was clipped by 5 bases and J by 4 bases, with 14 bases between them. The CDR3 spells CASSAGRTIYGYTF. Here the CDR3 DNA reads TGTGCCAGCAGCGCGGGACGGACCATCTATGGCTACACCTTC.

The chain links TRBV7-3 to TRBJ2-1, with 12 bases matching TRBD2. With V trimmed by 6 bases and J by 4 bases, 4 bases remained unmatched. Per germline, CDR1 SGHTA and CDR2 FQGTGA. The CDR3 has 15 amino acids. The DNA for the CDR3 is TGTGCCAGCAGTTCCGGGACTAGCGGGTACAATGAGCAGTTCTTC. It specifies CASSSGTSGYNEQFF.

V gene TRBV6-5 combines with J gene TRBJ2-7; TRBD1 matches 9 bases. The CDR3 contains 16 residues. Germline CDR1 MNHEY, CDR2 SVGAGI. The junction had 8 bases not matched to a gene; V was cut back by 1 base and J by 4 bases. This chain's CDR3 is CASSYLGQGKSYEQYF. In DNA, the CDR3 is TGTGCCAGCAGTTACTTGGGACAGGGAAAATCTTACGAGCAGTACTTC.

V and J are TRBV30 and TRBJ2-3, with a weak D call TRBD2 (7 bases). The CDR3 extends over 15 amino acids. CDR1 and CDR2 (germline): GTSNPN, SVGIG (reference sequence). Trimming stripped 3 bases from V and 3 bases from J, with 16 bases between. As DNA, the CDR3 is TGTGCCTGGAGGGCCTGGGGGAGGGGGACAGATACGCAGTATTTT. Translating it yields CAWRAWGRGTDTQYF.

V is TRBV6-4 and J is TRBJ1-1, with TRBD1 matching 9 bases. The ends lost 6 bases at V and 3 bases at J; junction bases unmatched: 8. The length of the CDR3 is 15 residues. Germline CDR1 and CDR2: MRHNA and SNTAGT. CDR3 DNA sequence: TGTGCCAGCAGGCCAACAGGGGGCACGCACACTGAAGCTTTCTTT. It translates to CASRPTGGTHTEAFF.

The V gene is TRBV12-5, the J gene TRBJ2-2; 13 bases line up with TRBD2. The J segment lost 8 bases and the V segment lost 0 bases, leaving 15 bases of the junction unmatched. This CDR3 spans 20 amino acids. The germline V gene encodes CDR1 LGHNT and CDR2 FRNRAP. The CDR3, as DNA: TGTGCTAGTGGTTTGGTATACCCGACTACTAGCGGGGGGGCAGGAGGGGAGCTGTTTTTT. As protein: CASGLVYPTTSGGAGGELFF.

The table lists this clone with a few counts. Different DNA sequences within this sample yield the same CDR3. This chain connects TRBV30 to TRBJ1-5; perhaps TRBD1 as D (6 bases). The V and J ends lost 0 bases and 4 bases respectively, with 7 bases between them. The CDR3 runs 13 residues. Germline lookup yields CDR1 GTSNPN and CDR2 SVGIG (reference sequence). CDR3 residues: CAWSVQGNQPQHF. As DNA, the CDR3 is TGTGCCTGGAGTGTACAGGGAAATCAGCCCCAGCATTTT.